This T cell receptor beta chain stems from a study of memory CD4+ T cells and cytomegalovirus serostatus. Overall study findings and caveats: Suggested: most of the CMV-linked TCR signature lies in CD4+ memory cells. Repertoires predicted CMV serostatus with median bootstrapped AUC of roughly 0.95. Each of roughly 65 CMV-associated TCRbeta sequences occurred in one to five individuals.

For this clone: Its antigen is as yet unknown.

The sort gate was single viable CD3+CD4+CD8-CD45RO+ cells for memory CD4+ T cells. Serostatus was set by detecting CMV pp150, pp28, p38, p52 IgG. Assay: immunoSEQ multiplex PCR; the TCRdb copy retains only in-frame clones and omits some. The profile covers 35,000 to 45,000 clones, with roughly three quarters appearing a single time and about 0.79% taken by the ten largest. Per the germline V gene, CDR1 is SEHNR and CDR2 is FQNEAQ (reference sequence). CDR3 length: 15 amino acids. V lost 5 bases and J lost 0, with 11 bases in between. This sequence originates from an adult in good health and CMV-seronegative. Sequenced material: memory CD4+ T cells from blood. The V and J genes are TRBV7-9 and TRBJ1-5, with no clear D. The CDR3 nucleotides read TGTGCCAGCAGCCCGCGCGGGGTTAGCAATCAGCCCCAGCATTTT. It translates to CASSPRGVSNQPQHF. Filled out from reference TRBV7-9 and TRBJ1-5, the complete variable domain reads DTGVSQNPRHKITKRGQNVTFRCDPISEHNRLYWYRQTLGQGPEFLTYFQNEAQLEKSRLLSDRFSAERPKGSFSTLEIQRTEQGDSAMYLCASSPRGVSNQPQHFGDGTRLSIL.